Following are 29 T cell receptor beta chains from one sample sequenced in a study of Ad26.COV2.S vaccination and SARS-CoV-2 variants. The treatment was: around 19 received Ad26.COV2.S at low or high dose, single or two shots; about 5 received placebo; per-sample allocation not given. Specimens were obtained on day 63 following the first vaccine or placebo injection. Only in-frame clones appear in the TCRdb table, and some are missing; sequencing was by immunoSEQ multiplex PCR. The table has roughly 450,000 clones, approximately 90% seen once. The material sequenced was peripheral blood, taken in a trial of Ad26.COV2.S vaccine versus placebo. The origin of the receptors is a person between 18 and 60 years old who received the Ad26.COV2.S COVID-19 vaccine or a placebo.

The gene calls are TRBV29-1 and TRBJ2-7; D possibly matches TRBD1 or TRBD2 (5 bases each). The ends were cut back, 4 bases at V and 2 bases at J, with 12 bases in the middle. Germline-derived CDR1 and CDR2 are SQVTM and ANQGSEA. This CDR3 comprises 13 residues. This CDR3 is CSVVIGTTYEQYF. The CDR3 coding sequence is TGCAGCGTTGTAATAGGGACCACCTACGAGCAGTACTTC.

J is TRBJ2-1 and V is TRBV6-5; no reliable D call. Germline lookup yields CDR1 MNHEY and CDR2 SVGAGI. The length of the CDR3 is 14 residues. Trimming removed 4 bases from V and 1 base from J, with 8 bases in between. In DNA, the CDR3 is TGTGCCAGCAGTTTGCGCGGATCCTACAATGAGCAGTTCTTC. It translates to CASSLRGSYNEQFF.

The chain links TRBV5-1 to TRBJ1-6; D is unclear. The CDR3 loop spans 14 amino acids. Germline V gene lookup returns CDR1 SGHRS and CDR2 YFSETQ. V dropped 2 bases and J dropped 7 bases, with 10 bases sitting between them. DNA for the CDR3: TGCGCCAGCAGCTTACGGTCCACCAATTCACCCCTCCACTTT. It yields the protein CASSLRSTNSPLHF.

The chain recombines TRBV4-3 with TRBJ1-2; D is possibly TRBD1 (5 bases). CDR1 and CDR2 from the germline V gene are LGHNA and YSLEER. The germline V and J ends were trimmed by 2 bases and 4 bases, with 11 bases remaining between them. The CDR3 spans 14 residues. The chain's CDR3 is CASSQPDTIYGYTF. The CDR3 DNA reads TGCGCCAGCAGCCAACCGGACACAATCTATGGCTACACCTTC.

The CDR3 DNA follows: TGTGCCAGCAGCCCTTACAGGGGGCGCGATGGTGGTCAGCCCCAGCATTTT. Translating it yields CASSPYRGRDGGQPQHF. This sequence joins TRBV4-2 and TRBJ1-5; 9 nucleotides match TRBD1. Trimming cost V 4 bases and J 6 bases; bases outside gene matches: 13. The length of the CDR3 is 17 residues. Germline CDR1 and CDR2: LGHNA and YNFKEQ.

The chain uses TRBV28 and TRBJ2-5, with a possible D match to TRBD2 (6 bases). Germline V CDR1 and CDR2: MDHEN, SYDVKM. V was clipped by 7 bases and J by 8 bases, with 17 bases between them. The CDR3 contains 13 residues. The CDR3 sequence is CASTDGRDFTQYF. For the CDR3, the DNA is TGTGCCAGCACCGACGGAAGGGACTTTACCCAGTACTTC.

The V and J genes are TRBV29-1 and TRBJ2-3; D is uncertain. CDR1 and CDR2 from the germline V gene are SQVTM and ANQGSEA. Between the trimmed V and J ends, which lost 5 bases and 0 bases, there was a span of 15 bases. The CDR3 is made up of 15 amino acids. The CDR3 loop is CSVRSRASSTDTQYF. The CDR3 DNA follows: TGCAGCGTTCGATCAAGGGCTTCTAGCACAGATACGCAGTATTTT.

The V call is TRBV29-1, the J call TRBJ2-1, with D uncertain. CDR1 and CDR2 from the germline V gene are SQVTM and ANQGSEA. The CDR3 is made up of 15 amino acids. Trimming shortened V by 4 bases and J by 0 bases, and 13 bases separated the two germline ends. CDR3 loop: CSVGLPPSSYNEQFF. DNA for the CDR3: TGCAGCGTTGGTCTTCCACCGAGCTCCTACAATGAGCAGTTCTTC.

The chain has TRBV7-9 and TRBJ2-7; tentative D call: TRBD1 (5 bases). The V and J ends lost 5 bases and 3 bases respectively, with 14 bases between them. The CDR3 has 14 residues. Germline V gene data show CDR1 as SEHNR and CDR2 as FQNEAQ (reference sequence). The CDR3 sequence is CASSRSTANYEQYF. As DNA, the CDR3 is TGTGCCAGCAGCCGTTCGACAGCCAACTACGAGCAGTACTTC. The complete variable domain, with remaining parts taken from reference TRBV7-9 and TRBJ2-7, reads DTGVSQNPRHKITKRGQNVTFRCDPISEHNRLYWYRQTLGQGPEFLTYFQNEAQLEKSRLLSDRFSAERPKGSFSTLEIQRTEQGDSAMYLCASSRSTANYEQYFGPGTRLTVT.

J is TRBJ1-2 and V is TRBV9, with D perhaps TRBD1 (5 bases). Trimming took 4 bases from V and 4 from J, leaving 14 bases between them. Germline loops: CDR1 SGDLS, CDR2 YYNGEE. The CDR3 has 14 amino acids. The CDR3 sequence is CASSPDSEVYGYTF. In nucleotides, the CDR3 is TGTGCCAGCAGCCCTGACAGTGAGGTCTATGGCTACACCTTC.

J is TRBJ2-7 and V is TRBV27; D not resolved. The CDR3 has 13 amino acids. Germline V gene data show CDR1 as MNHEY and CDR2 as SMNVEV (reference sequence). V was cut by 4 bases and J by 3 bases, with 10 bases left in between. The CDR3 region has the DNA TGTGCCAGCAGTTCCGGGCCCCTCTACGAGCAGTACTTC. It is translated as CASSSGPLYEQYF.

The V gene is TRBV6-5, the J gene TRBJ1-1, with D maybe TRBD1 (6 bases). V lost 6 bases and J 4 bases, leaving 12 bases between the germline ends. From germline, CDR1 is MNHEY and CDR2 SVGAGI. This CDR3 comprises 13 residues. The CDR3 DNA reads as TGTGCCAGCAGAAGGGGGAAGCTCACTGAAGCTTTCTTT. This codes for CASRRGKLTEAFF.

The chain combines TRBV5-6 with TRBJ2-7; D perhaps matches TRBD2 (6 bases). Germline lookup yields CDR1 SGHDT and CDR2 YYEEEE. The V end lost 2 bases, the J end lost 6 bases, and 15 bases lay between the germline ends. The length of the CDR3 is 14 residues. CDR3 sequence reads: CASSFYGGGGEQYF. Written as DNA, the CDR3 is TGTGCCAGCAGCTTTTACGGGGGAGGTGGCGAGCAGTACTTC.

CDR3 nucleotide sequence: TGTGCCAGCTCAGCTAGCGGAGTTAGCTCCTACGAGCAGTACTTC. It specifies CASSASGVSSYEQYF. The genes are TRBV25-1 and TRBJ2-7; 7 nucleotides align to TRBD2. Germline-derived CDR1 and CDR2 are MGHDK and SYGVNS. This CDR3 is 15 amino acids long. Losses at the gene ends were 8 bases for V and 0 bases for J; bases not matched to a gene: 10.

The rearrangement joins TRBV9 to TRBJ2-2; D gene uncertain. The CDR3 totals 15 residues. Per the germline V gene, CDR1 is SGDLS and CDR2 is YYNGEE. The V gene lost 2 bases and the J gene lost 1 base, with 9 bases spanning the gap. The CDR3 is CASSVIAVNTGELFF. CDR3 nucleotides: TGTGCCAGCAGCGTTATTGCAGTGAACACCGGGGAGCTGTTTTTT.

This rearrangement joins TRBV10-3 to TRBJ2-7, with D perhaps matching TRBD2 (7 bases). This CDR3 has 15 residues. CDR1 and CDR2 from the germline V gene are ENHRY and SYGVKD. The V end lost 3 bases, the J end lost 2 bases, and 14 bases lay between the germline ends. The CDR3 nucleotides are TGTGCCATCAGTGATGAGGGGGAGGGTGCCTACGAGCAGTACTTC. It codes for CAISDEGEGAYEQYF.

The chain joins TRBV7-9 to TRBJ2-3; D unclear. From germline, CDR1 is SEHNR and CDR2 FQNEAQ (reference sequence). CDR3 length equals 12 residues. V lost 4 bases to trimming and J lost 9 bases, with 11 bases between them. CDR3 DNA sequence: TGTGCCAGCAGCTCATTATTGGGAACGCAGTATTTT. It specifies CASSSLLGTQYF.

Here the CDR3 DNA reads TGTGCCAGCAGTTACTCCCTATTAGCGGGAGTCGGGCACGAGCAGTACTTC. Its translation: CASSYSLLAGVGHEQYF. The V and J genes are TRBV6-2 or TRBV6-3 and TRBJ2-7; 9 bases map to TRBD2. Germline trimming cut 0 bases from V and 5 bases from J; bases unmatched to any gene: 11. This CDR3 has 17 amino acids. Germline values: CDR1 MNHEY, CDR2 SVGEGT.

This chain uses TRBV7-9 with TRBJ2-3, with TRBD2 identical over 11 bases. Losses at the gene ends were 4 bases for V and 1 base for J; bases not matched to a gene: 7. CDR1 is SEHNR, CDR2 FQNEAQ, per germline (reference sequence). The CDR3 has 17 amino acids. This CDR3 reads CASSSITSGRGTDTQYF. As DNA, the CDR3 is TGTGCCAGCAGCTCTATAACTAGCGGGAGAGGCACAGATACGCAGTATTTT.

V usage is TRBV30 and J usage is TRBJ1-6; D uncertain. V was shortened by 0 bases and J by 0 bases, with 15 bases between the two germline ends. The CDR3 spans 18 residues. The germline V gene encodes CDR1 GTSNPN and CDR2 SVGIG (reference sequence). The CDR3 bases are TGTGCCTGGAGTGTACGGGCCGGCAGGAGCTCCTATAATTCACCCCTCCACTTT. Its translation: CAWSVRAGRSSYNSPLHF.

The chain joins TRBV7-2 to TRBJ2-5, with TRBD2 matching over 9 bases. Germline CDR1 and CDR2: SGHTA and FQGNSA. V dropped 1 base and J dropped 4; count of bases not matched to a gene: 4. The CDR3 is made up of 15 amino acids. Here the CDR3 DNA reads TGTGCCAGCAGCTTAGTGGGACTAGCCTCAGAGACCCAGTACTTC. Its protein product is CASSLVGLASETQYF.

CDR3 DNA: TGTGCCAGCAGTAAAACCTCCAGGGATACGCAGTATTTT. It translates to CASSKTSRDTQYF. This chain links TRBV12-3 or TRBV12-4 with TRBJ2-3; D is uncertain. The CDR3 is 13 amino acids. The germline V and J ends were trimmed by 5 bases and 6 bases, with 12 bases remaining between them.

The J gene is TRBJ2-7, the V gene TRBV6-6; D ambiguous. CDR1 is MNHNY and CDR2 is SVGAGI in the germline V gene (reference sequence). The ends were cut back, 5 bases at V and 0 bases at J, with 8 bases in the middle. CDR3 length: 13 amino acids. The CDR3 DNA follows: TGTGCCAGCAGTGCACAGAGCTCCTACGAGCAGTACTTC. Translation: CASSAQSSYEQYF.

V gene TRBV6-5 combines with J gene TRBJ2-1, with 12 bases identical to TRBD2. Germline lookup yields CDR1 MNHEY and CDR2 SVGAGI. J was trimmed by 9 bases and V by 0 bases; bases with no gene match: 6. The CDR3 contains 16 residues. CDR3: CASSYSILAGGGEQFF. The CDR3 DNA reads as TGTGCCAGCAGTTACTCGATCCTAGCGGGAGGGGGTGAGCAGTTCTTC.

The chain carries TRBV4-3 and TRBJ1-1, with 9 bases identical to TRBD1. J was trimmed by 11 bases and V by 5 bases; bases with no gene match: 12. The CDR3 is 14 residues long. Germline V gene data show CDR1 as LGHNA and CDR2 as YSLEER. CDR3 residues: CASSSPAGTGSAFF. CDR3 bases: TGCGCCAGCAGCTCTCCCGCCGGGACAGGGAGCGCTTTCTTT.

CDR3 sequence: CASSWGYNTEAFF. The CDR3 DNA is TGTGCCAGCAGTTGGGGATATAACACTGAAGCTTTCTTT. This rearrangement joins TRBV6-2 or TRBV6-3 to TRBJ1-1; no definite D call. The CDR3 covers 13 residues. The V and J ends lost 4 bases and 2 bases respectively, with 8 bases between them. The germline V gene encodes CDR1 MNHEY and CDR2 SVGEGT.

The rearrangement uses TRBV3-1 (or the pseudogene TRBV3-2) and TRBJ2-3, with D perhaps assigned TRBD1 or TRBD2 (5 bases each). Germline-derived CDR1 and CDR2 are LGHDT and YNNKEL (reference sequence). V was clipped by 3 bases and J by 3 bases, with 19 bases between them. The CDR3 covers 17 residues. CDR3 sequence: CASSHPYGGKGTDTQYF. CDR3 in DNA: TGTGCCAGCAGCCACCCCTATGGGGGTAAGGGGACAGATACGCAGTATTTT.

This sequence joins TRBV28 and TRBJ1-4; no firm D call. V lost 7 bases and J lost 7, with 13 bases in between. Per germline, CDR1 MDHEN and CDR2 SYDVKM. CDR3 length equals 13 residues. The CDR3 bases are TGTGCCAGCACCGCCGCGGGAGGTGAAAAACTGTTTTTT. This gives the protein CASTAAGGEKLFF.

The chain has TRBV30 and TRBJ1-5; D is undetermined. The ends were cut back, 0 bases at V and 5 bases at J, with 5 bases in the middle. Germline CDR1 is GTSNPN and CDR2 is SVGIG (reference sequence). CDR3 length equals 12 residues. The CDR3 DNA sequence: TGTGCCTGGAGTGTGGGCCATCAGCCCCAGCATTTT. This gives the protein CAWSVGHQPQHF.